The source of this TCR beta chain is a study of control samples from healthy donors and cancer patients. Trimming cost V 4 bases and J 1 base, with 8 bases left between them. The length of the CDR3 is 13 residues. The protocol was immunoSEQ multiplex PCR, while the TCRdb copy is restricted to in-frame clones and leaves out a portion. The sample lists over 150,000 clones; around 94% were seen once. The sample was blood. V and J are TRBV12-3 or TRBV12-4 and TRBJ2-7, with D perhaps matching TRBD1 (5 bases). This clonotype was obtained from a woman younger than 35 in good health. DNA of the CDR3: TGTGCCAGCAGTTATGCAGGGTCCTACGAGCAGTACTTC. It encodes CASSYAGSYEQYF.